This T cell receptor beta chain was captured in a study of shared clonotypes between healthy human individuals (dated by TCRdb to about 2020). With respect to the entire study: Three men and a couple of women, aged 18 to 49 years, made up the cohort. To estimate repertoire size and how much clonotypes are shared between individuals, the study performed deep sequencing of blood TCR repertoires from 4 to 6 healthy adults. For each donor, CD4 naive and CD4 memory were each given three plates, CD8 naive was given two plates, and CD8 memory was given one plate. Per donor, leukapheresis produced somewhere between about 0.8 and 9 billion PBMCs. Libraries were prepared and TCR repertoires were sequenced by different laboratories using diverse techniques, in order to increase sequencing depth and limit assay-specific biases. Overall results and qualifications from the work: Because the study included only a small number of donors, the genetic and exposure-history diversity represented was limited. Clonotypes shared by all four sorted-subset donors showed higher generation probabilities than non-shared clonotypes. Incomplete sequencing was indicated by rarefaction of sorted-subset datasets, despite the large sequencing depth. Naive subsets generally had larger estimated clonotype richness than memory subsets. Only blood was sampled, and tissue TCR repertoires likely differ from those in blood. Across four donors, roughly 5% of naive CD4, around 3.3% of naive CD8, under 2.5% of memory CD4, and 0.4% to 0.45% of memory CD8 clonotypes were shared. Pairwise subsampling indicated that sequencing depth was expected to affect the degree of clonotype sharing among donors.

V lost 1 base and J lost 1 base, and the count of bases not matched to a germline gene is 5. The CDR3 spans 16 residues, from the cysteine through the phenylalanine. The sequence is cut down to CDR3 DNA, 48 bases in frame from base 1. CDR1 MGHRA and CDR2 YSYEKL are derived from the germline V gene. Using the deep immunoSEQ assay, TCR CDR3 regions were amplified from genomic DNA by multiplex PCR. Genomic DNA extracted from each cell subset was distributed evenly over all wells of several immunoSEQ 96-well plates, and each plate served as one replicate. Each replicate PCR for sorted subsets received around 200 ng genomic DNA, equal to tens of thousands of T cell genomes. Purified libraries were quantified with a Qubit 3.0 fluorometer, sized on a Bioanalyzer 2100, and re-quantified with the KAPA Library Quantification kit. Every immunoSEQ 96-well plate was sequenced on a separate single-read 150-cycle Illumina NextSeq 550 flow cell. From the authors' description of their analysis: Because the immunoSEQ output held only junctional sequences and lacked quality scores, the filtering could not match the filtering applied to full-length reads. To assign V/J genes and CDR3, sequences were annotated using PyIR, a Python wrapper for IgBLAST v1.9, with IMGT germline references. Reads with weak V/J assignments (E-value above 1e-6), missing CDR3, stop codons, out-of-frame junctions, or ambiguous translated residues were removed. V3J clonotypes were defined as sequences sharing the same inferred V gene, J gene, and CDR3 amino acid sequence. Percentage overlap between repertoires was computed as shared unique clonotypes divided by the size of the smaller repertoire. Richness of each repertoire was evaluated using RTK rarefaction, the Chao1 estimator, and Recon v2.1 estimates of unobserved clonotypes. OLGA was used to compute generation probabilities for all TCRbeta clonotypes that the gDNA method yielded from a few donors. TCRdb limited this immuneACCESS table to in-frame rearrangements with V and J called. A share of clones is missing; checked studies link under half to unresolved V genes, and the rest is unexplained. The V and J calls and clone size are taken from that table; D and trimming were inferred from the DNA. The sample table shows over a million clones, and around 74% are seen once. Together, the top ten hold 1.4% to 1.5% of the sample.

Note on this clone: Its antigen is unknown. Per-nucleotide qualities are absent, and no much larger clonotype sits a single base away.

Healthy HIV-negative adults with no recently reported acute infections or vaccinations were included as donors. Every donor was a Caucasian adult living in Nashville, Tennessee, USA. Magnetic negative selection was used to enrich CD4+ T cells, after which naive cells were positively selected on CD45RA and the negative fraction became the memory subset. After blood collection by leukapheresis, PBMCs were isolated using Ficoll-Histopaque density gradient centrifugation and then cryopreserved in the vapor phase of liquid nitrogen. Analytical flow cytometry was used to check the purity and quantity of every magnetically sorted T cell population. Each sorted fraction had its genomic DNA isolated and then quantified by UV absorbance on a Nanodrop 2000c.

The V and J genes are TRBV4-1 and TRBJ2-5; the junction holds 8 bases that match TRBD1. This sequence was found in a man between 18 and 29 years old in good health. The source material was memory CD4+ T cells sorted from blood. Reading the label with the study, this specimen's cell subset or site is: CD45RA-negative fraction. The nucleotide sequence reads TGCGCCAGCAGCCAAGGGTACAGGGGGGTCCAAGAGACCCAGTACTTC. Its product reads: CASSQGYRGVQETQYF.